Below, 20 T cell receptor beta chains from the same sample are listed, as sequenced in a study of shared clonotypes between healthy human individuals. Cells designated naive CD8 were CD45RO-negative and were positively selected for CCR7, with terminally differentiated effector memory CD45RA+ cells excluded. TCRdb's table, derived via immunoSEQ multiplex PCR, lists solely in-frame clones and lacks some. The sample records about 2 million clones, about 95% being singletons. The specimen sequenced was naive CD8+ T cells sorted from blood. These receptors came from a man between 18 and 35 years old in good health.

This chain connects TRBV29-1 to TRBJ2-5; D not resolved. The germline gives CDR1 SQVTM, CDR2 ANQGSEA. The CDR3 covers 12 residues. Trimming took 4 bases from V and 5 from J, leaving 11 bases between them. The CDR3 sequence: CSVGNRLETQYF. The CDR3 DNA sequence: TGCAGCGTTGGGAATCGCTTGGAGACCCAGTACTTC.

This clone has only one observation. V usage is TRBV29-1 and J usage is TRBJ2-1; D is unresolved. Germline CDR1 SQVTM, CDR2 ANQGSEA. V lost 1 base and J lost 0, with 10 bases in between. The CDR3 covers 15 residues. DNA of the CDR3: TGCAGCGTTGAAGGGGCGGAGACCTCCTACAATGAGCAGTTCTTC. It specifies CSVEGAETSYNEQFF.

The rearrangement uses TRBV29-1 and TRBJ2-3; the D gene is possibly TRBD2 (5 bases). Trimming took 3 bases from V and 5 from J, leaving 18 bases between them. The germline V gene has CDR1 SQVTM and CDR2 ANQGSEA. The CDR3 runs to 15 residues. This chain's CDR3 is CSVEELGSPQDTQYF. CDR3 nucleotides: TGCAGCGTTGAGGAACTAGGGAGCCCCCAAGATACGCAGTATTTT.

The rearrangement joins TRBV7-9 to TRBJ2-7; D ambiguous. The CDR3 runs 13 residues. V was shortened by 6 bases and J by 4 bases, with 13 bases between the two germline ends. Germline CDR1 is SEHNR and CDR2 is FQNEAQ (reference sequence). This CDR3 reads CASSRTELYEQYF. The CDR3 DNA reads as TGTGCCAGCAGTCGGACGGAGCTTTACGAGCAGTACTTC.

The V call is TRBV18, the J call TRBJ2-2; TRBD1 matches at 7 bases. V shed 5 bases, J shed 3 bases, and the junction held 0 bases outside the gene matches. Germline CDR1 reads KGHSH; CDR2 reads LQKENI. CDR3 length: 13 residues. CDR3 bases: TGTGCCAGCTCAGACAGGGACACCGGGGAGCTGTTTTTT. Protein sequence: CASSDRDTGELFF.

This clone came up once. The same CDR3 also results from other DNA sequences found in this sample. This sequence joins TRBV29-1 and TRBJ2-7; TRBD1 matches at 8 bases. Germline CDR1 is SQVTM and CDR2 is ANQGSEA. Trimming cost V 6 bases and J 2 bases; bases outside gene matches: 3. The CDR3 is 12 amino acids. This CDR3 is CSVGDRTYEQYF. In nucleotides, the CDR3 is TGCAGCGTCGGGGACAGGACCTACGAGCAGTACTTC.

In regard to this clone: This specimen includes other DNA sequences encoding the same CDR3. The chain combines TRBV2 with TRBJ2-7; D is uncertain. The CDR3 spans 13 residues. The germline V gene has CDR1 SNHLY and CDR2 FYNNEI. V lost 3 bases, J lost 0 bases, and 6 bases lay in between. The CDR3 sequence: CASSDSISYEQYF. For the CDR3, the DNA is TGTGCCAGCAGTGACAGTATCTCCTACGAGCAGTACTTC.

This rearrangement joins TRBV4-3 to TRBJ2-1, with D maybe TRBD1 (6 bases). The ends were cut back, 3 bases at V and 4 bases at J, with 19 bases in the middle. There are 17 residues in the CDR3. CDR1 is LGHNA, CDR2 YSLEER, per germline. CDR3 nucleotides: TGCGCCAGCAGCCAGACGTGGACAGAGGTTTGGTACAATGAGCAGTTCTTC. Translation: CASSQTWTEVWYNEQFF.

A single count supports this clone. The chain joins TRBV4-3 to TRBJ2-1; D not resolved. The CDR3 is 11 amino acids. V lost 0 bases to trimming and J lost 10 bases, with 4 bases between them. CDR1 is LGHNA and CDR2 is YSLEER in the germline V gene. CDR3 region: CASSQDGEQFF. The CDR3 coding sequence is TGCGCCAGCAGCCAAGACGGGGAGCAGTTCTTC.

V is TRBV4-1 and J is TRBJ2-3; 7 bases match TRBD2. This CDR3 comprises 17 residues. Germline V lookup: CDR1 MGHRA, CDR2 YSYEKL. Trimming took 0 bases from V and 1 from J; bases not matched to a gene: 7. CDR3 in DNA: TGCGCCAGCAGCCAAGAAGGCCCGGCGGGAGGCACAGATACGCAGTATTTT. Translated, it gives CASSQEGPAGGTDTQYF.

The chain recombines TRBV4-1 with TRBJ1-1; 7 positions match TRBD1. Trimming at V came to 2 bases and at J to 1 base, leaving 7 bases not matched to a gene. This CDR3 comprises 16 residues. The germline V gene has CDR1 MGHRA and CDR2 YSYEKL. This CDR3 reads CASSQNTGAANTEAFF. Written as DNA, the CDR3 is TGCGCCAGCAGCCAAAATACAGGGGCCGCGAACACTGAAGCTTTCTTT.

This sequence joins TRBV4-1 and TRBJ1-4, with 7 bases matching TRBD1. The CDR3 contains 14 residues. Germline V CDR1 and CDR2: MGHRA, YSYEKL. With V trimmed by 6 bases and J by 7 bases, 8 bases remained unmatched. In DNA form, the CDR3 reads TGCGCCAGCAGGGTAAGGGGGCAGGGTGAAAAACTGTTTTTT. Encoded protein: CASRVRGQGEKLFF.

The chain links TRBV27 to TRBJ1-4; 7 nucleotides align to TRBD1. Trimming took 5 bases from V and 5 from J; bases not matched to a gene: 5. The germline V gene has CDR1 MNHEY and CDR2 SMNVEV (reference sequence). This CDR3 comprises 14 residues. CDR3 region: CASSPGQTNEKLFF. The DNA for the CDR3 is TGTGCCAGCAGTCCGGGACAGACGAATGAAAAACTGTTTTTT. The variable domain in full, completed from reference TRBV27 and TRBJ1-4, reads EAQVTQNPRYLITVTGKKLTVTCSQNMNHEYMSWYRQDPGLGLRQIYYSMNVEVTDKGDVPEGYKVSRKEKRNFPLILESPSPNQTSLYFCASSPGQTNEKLFFGSGTQLSVL.

V gene TRBV5-6 combines with J gene TRBJ1-1; 7 bases are a match to TRBD1. Germline trimming cut 4 bases from V and 11 bases from J; bases unmatched to any gene: 5. This CDR3 is built from 11 residues. CDR1 and CDR2 (germline): SGHDT, YYEEEE. CDR3 nucleotides: TGTGCCAGCAGCAAAGGGGGCTTTGCTTTCTTT. Protein product: CASSKGGFAFF.

The J gene is TRBJ1-1, the V gene TRBV5-6, with D possibly matching TRBD1 (5 bases). Germline V gives CDR1 SGHDT, CDR2 YYEEEE. V was clipped by 3 bases and J by 8 bases, with 17 bases between them. The CDR3 is made up of 14 amino acids. DNA of the CDR3: TGTGCCAGCAGCTCCCCCTCTTGGGGGGAAGAAGCTTTCTTT. This encodes CASSSPSWGEEAFF.

V usage is TRBV5-1 and J usage is TRBJ2-1, with D unclear. V shed 4 bases and J shed 0 bases, with 14 bases lying between them. The CDR3 extends over 16 amino acids. The germline V gene encodes CDR1 SGHRS and CDR2 YFSETQ. CDR3 region: CASSPGTVYSYNEQFF. The CDR3 nucleotides read TGCGCCAGCAGCCCCGGTACGGTCTACTCCTACAATGAGCAGTTCTTC.

This sequence joins TRBV5-1 and TRBJ2-5, with unresolved D. This CDR3 has 13 amino acids. The germline CDR1 and CDR2 sequences are SGHRS and YFSETQ. The V end lost 4 bases, the J end lost 3 bases, and 10 bases lay between the germline ends. The CDR3 nucleotides are TGCGCCAGCAGCCCGGAGACCGAAGAGACCCAGTACTTC. Translating it yields CASSPETEETQYF.

CDR3: CASSLAQGLHTEAFF. In DNA, the CDR3 is TGCGCCAGCAGCTTGGCTCAGGGGCTGCACACTGAAGCTTTCTTT. The rearrangement uses TRBV5-1 and TRBJ1-1; TRBD1 might be the D (6 bases). Trimming stripped 0 bases from V and 3 bases from J, with 12 bases between. CDR1 and CDR2 (germline): SGHRS, YFSETQ. This CDR3 has 15 amino acids.

This rearrangement joins TRBV5-6 to TRBJ1-6; 7 bases line up with TRBD1. Germline V gives CDR1 SGHDT, CDR2 YYEEEE. V was pared by 1 base and J by 7 bases, with 5 bases of the junction left unmatched. The CDR3 is 15 residues long. CDR3 nucleotides: TGTGCCAGCAGCTTGTTGGCGGGACAGAATTCACCCCTCCACTTT. Its protein is CASSLLAGQNSPLHF. The entire variable domain, with the rest obtained from reference TRBV5-6 and TRBJ1-6, is as follows: DAGVTQSPTHLIKTRGQQVTLRCSPKSGHDTVSWYQQALGQGPQFIFQYYEEEERQRGNFPDRFSGHQFPNYSSELNVNALLLGDSALYLCASSLLAGQNSPLHFGNGTRLTVT.

J is TRBJ2-7 and V is TRBV5-6, with no clear D. Trimming shortened V by 2 bases and J by 7 bases, and 10 bases separated the two germline ends. CDR3 length: 12 residues. Germline V lookup: CDR1 SGHDT, CDR2 YYEEEE. The CDR3 reads CASSFELGEQYF. The CDR3 DNA is TGTGCCAGCAGCTTTGAACTGGGGGAGCAGTACTTC.